Below are 18 T cell receptor beta chains sequenced from a single sample in a study of cytomegalovirus exposure and HLA in healthy donors. The PCR made use of 60 Vbeta and 13 Jbeta primers. Produced via immunoSEQ multiplex PCR; TCRdb's table is partial and in-frame only. The table lists roughly 290,000 clones, about 90% of them singletons. Input material: PBMCs. The source is a woman aged 18-29 years in good health and CMV-seronegative.

The chain combines TRBV6-1 with TRBJ2-2; 9 bases line up with TRBD1. CDR1 is MNHNS and CDR2 is SASEGT in the germline V gene. Trimming cost V 4 bases and J 3 bases; bases outside gene matches: 6. This CDR3 is built from 16 residues. The CDR3 DNA reads TGTGCCAGCAGTGGCACAGGGGGCATCGACACCGGGGAGCTGTTTTTT. This gives the protein CASSGTGGIDTGELFF.

This chain joins TRBV6-5 and TRBJ2-7, with 15 bases aligning to TRBD2. This CDR3 has 14 residues. The V gene's germline CDR1 is MNHEY and CDR2 SVGAGI. The V segment lost 6 bases and the J segment 6 bases; nucleotides outside the gene matches: 3. The CDR3 sequence is CASRGLAGGGEQYF. The CDR3 bases are TGTGCCAGCAGGGGACTAGCGGGGGGCGGCGAGCAGTACTTC.

The chain is built from TRBV5-6 and TRBJ2-7; D possibly corresponds to TRBD2 (6 bases). CDR1 and CDR2 from the germline V gene are SGHDT and YYEEEE. This CDR3 comprises 14 residues. V was cut by 4 bases and J by 1 base, with 12 bases left in between. The CDR3 is CASSGDGLSYEQYF. The CDR3 DNA is TGTGCCAGCAGCGGAGACGGACTATCCTACGAGCAGTACTTC.

This clone was counted a single time. This chain links TRBV6-5 with TRBJ2-4; D is perhaps TRBD1 (6 bases). Germline V gene sequence: CDR1 MNHEY, CDR2 SVGAGI. Trimming took off 3 bases at V and 5 bases at J, with 14 bases between the two ends. This CDR3 region has 15 residues. CDR3: CASSYMSPGENIQYF. CDR3 nucleotide sequence: TGTGCCAGCAGTTATATGTCTCCAGGGGAAAACATTCAGTACTTC.

V and J are TRBV6-5 and TRBJ2-4; the match to TRBD1 covers 7 bases. J lost 2 bases, V lost 6 bases, and 4 bases had no gene match. The CDR3 runs to 14 residues. The germline V gene encodes CDR1 MNHEY and CDR2 SVGAGI. The CDR3 bases are TGTGCCAGCAGGCTGACAGGGACCAAAAACATTCAGTACTTC. Amino acids: CASRLTGTKNIQYF.

The CDR3 sequence: CASSPAVNTEAFF. The CDR3 region has the DNA TGTGCCAGCAGCCCCGCGGTGAACACTGAAGCTTTCTTT. The chain uses TRBV6-6 and TRBJ1-1; D is unclear. CDR1 MNHNY and CDR2 SVGAGI come from the germline V gene (reference sequence). The CDR3 is 13 residues long. Deletions cut 6 bases from V and 0 bases from J, with 8 bases between.

This chain connects TRBV9 to TRBJ2-7, with 7 bases identical to TRBD2. Germline loops: CDR1 SGDLS, CDR2 YYNGEE. This CDR3 has 15 amino acids. J was trimmed by 2 bases and V by 0 bases; bases with no gene match: 5. The CDR3 DNA sequence: TGTGCCAGCAGCGTAGCGACGGGGGGTCCCTACGAGCAGTACTTC. Its translation: CASSVATGGPYEQYF.

A single count supports this clone. The chain is built from TRBV19 and TRBJ1-1; 8 bases agree with TRBD1. J gave up 7 bases and V 5 bases, and 9 bases lay outside the gene matches. The CDR3 covers 14 residues. Per germline, CDR1 LNHDA and CDR2 SQIVND (reference sequence). The CDR3 DNA reads TGTGCCAGTAGTCCCCGACAGGGGTTTCTTGAAGCTTTCTTT. It yields the protein CASSPRQGFLEAFF.

The rearrangement uses TRBV7-9 and TRBJ1-4; TRBD1 matches at 8 bases. CDR1 and CDR2 (germline): SEHNR, FQNEAQ (reference sequence). CDR3 length: 19 residues. The junction had 22 bases not matched to a gene; V was cut back by 6 bases and J by 7 bases. Here the CDR3 reads CASRPTPWTGRDLGEKLFF. CDR3 DNA sequence: TGTGCCAGCAGACCCACACCGTGGACAGGGAGAGACTTGGGTGAAAAACTGTTTTTT.

J is TRBJ2-7 and V is TRBV13, with a tentative D call TRBD2 (7 bases). This CDR3 is built from 14 residues. V gave up 5 bases and J gave up 4 bases, with 15 bases separating them. Germline CDR1 is PRHDT and CDR2 is FYEKMQ (reference sequence). In DNA form, the CDR3 reads TGTGCCAGCAGCACCTCGGGGGGCTCATACGAGCAGTACTTC. It specifies CASSTSGGSYEQYF.

This rearrangement joins TRBV15 to TRBJ1-5; D is unresolved. Germline CDR1 LNHNV, CDR2 YYDKDF (reference sequence). Between the trimmed V and J ends, which lost 6 bases and 2 bases, there was a span of 14 bases. The CDR3 runs to 15 residues. CDR3 DNA: TGTGCCACCAGGGAGTTGAATATTGGCAATCAGCCCCAGCATTTT. Its protein product is CATRELNIGNQPQHF.

V is TRBV5-1 and J is TRBJ1-4; 7 positions agree with TRBD1. V shed 4 bases, J shed 7 bases, and the junction held 10 bases outside the gene matches. This CDR3 is 15 amino acids long. Germline V gene data show CDR1 as SGHRS and CDR2 as YFSETQ. The CDR3 DNA follows: TGCGCCAGCAGCCCCGCCCGAGACAGGGTTGAAAAACTGTTTTTT. This gives the protein CASSPARDRVEKLFF.

CDR3 bases: TGCGCCAGCAGCCCGGGACAGGGGGCCCACGAGCAGTACTTC. This encodes CASSPGQGAHEQYF. The chain has TRBV5-1 and TRBJ2-7, with 12 bases lining up with TRBD1. Germline V gene sequence: CDR1 SGHRS, CDR2 YFSETQ. This CDR3 contains 14 residues. V gave up 4 bases and J gave up 5 bases; unmatched junction bases: 4.

The DNA for the CDR3 is TGTGCCATCAGTGTGGGAACAGGGTTGTCTTACCCTGAAGCTTTCTTT. Protein: CAISVGTGLSYPEAFF. V usage is TRBV10-3 and J usage is TRBJ1-1; weak D call: TRBD1 (6 bases). Trimming removed 4 bases at V and 6 bases at J, with 21 bases between. The CDR3 length is 16 residues. Germline lookup yields CDR1 ENHRY and CDR2 SYGVKD.

This clone was counted a single time. V usage is TRBV15 and J usage is TRBJ2-3; the D gene is possibly TRBD1 (5 bases). Germline V gene data show CDR1 as LNHNV and CDR2 as YYDKDF (reference sequence). V was cut by 0 bases and J by 1 base, with 14 bases left in between. The CDR3 contains 17 residues. CDR3 coding DNA: TGTGCCACCAGCAGAGAGACAGCTCCCTTTGGCACAGATACGCAGTATTTT. Amino acid sequence: CATSRETAPFGTDTQYF.

The V call is TRBV4-1, the J call TRBJ1-2, with D perhaps matching TRBD1 (5 bases). This CDR3 spans 17 amino acids. The germline gives CDR1 MGHRA, CDR2 YSYEKL. The V end lost 6 bases, the J end lost 7 bases, and 27 bases lay between the germline ends. The CDR3 bases are TGCGCCAGCAGTCAACCGGGACTCAAAGATAGTGGTTTTGGCTACACCTTC. This sequence encodes CASSQPGLKDSGFGYTF.

The chain is built from TRBV20-1 and TRBJ1-2; weak D call: TRBD1 (6 bases). V shed 5 bases and J shed 6 bases, with 10 bases lying between them. Germline CDR1 DFQATT, CDR2 SNEGSKA (reference sequence). CDR3 length: 11 residues. CDR3 sequence: CSASRTDGYTF. The CDR3 DNA reads as TGCAGTGCTTCTAGGACAGATGGCTACACCTTC.

Notes on this clone: One end of the junction varies from germline; a read error may be responsible. V is TRBV7-7 and J is TRBJ2-7; 12 bases are shared with TRBD1. Per the germline V gene, CDR1 is SSHAT and CDR2 is FNYEAQ (reference sequence). This CDR3 comprises 19 residues. The CDR3: CASSQAGTGGPHSSYEQYF. The CDR3 DNA is TGTGCTAGCAGCCAAGCCGGGACAGGGGGCCCTCATAGCTCCTACGAGCAGTACTTC.